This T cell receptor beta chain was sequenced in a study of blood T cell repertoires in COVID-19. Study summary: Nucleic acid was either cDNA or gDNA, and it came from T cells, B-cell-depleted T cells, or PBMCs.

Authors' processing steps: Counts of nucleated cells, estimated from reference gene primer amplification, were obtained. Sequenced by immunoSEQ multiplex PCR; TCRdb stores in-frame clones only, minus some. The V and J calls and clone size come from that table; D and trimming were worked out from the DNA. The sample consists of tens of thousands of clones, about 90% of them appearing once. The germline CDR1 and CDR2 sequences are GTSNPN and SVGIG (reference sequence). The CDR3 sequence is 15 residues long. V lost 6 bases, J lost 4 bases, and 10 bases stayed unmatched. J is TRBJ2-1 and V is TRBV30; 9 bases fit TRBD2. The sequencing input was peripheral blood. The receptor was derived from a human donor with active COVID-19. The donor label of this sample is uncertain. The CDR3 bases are TGTGCCTGCACGGACGCTAGCGGGGCATACAATGAGCAGTTCTTC. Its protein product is CACTDASGAYNEQFF. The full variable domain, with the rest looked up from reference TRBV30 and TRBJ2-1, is SQTIHQWPATLVQPVGSPLSLECTVEGTSNPNLYWYRQAAGRGLQLLFYSVGIGQISSEVPQNLSASRPQDRQFILSSKKLLLSDSGFYLCACTDASGAYNEQFFGPGTRLTVL.